The 20 T cell receptor beta chains below were found in one sample sequenced in a study of CD8 T cells in ankylosing spondylitis. MiXCR, run by TCRdb on the 5' RACE reads, gives a single entry per CDR3 protein. The sample has approximately 240,000 distinct CDR3 sequences, 20% to 30% seen once. The material sequenced was blood, either unsorted or a sorted T cell fraction (not recorded which). Source of these receptors: a male donor with ankylosing spondylitis or in good health (not recorded which).

This rearrangement joins TRBV12-3 or TRBV12-4 to TRBJ2-1; D is undetermined. The CDR3 has 12 amino acids. Trimming pared 1 base from V and 7 bases from J, leaving 5 bases between. The CDR3 nucleotides are TGTGCCAGCAGTTTAGGGCAGAATGAGCAGTTCTTC. Encoded protein: CASSLGQNEQFF.

This clonotype was picked up a small number of times. The J gene is TRBJ2-7, the V gene TRBV12-3 or TRBV12-4; tentative D call: TRBD1 (5 bases). V lost 4 bases and J lost 10, with 20 bases in between. The CDR3 is 14 residues long. The CDR3 is CASSSPSVQGSQYF. In nucleotides, the CDR3 is TGTGCCAGCAGTTCCCCCTCGGTTCAGGGTAGTCAGTACTTC.

This clonotype was observed many times. The V and J genes are TRBV5-6 and TRBJ1-1; weak D call: TRBD1 (6 bases). The germline CDR1 and CDR2 sequences are SGHDT and YYEEEE. V was cut by 4 bases and J by 0 bases, with 16 bases left in between. The CDR3 runs to 16 residues. CDR3 nucleotide sequence: TGTGCCAGCAGCATAGCCATGACAGGCTTGAACACTGAAGCTTTCTTT. It codes for CASSIAMTGLNTEAFF.

The table lists this clonotype with many counts. The genes are TRBV20-1 and TRBJ2-7; 10 nucleotides match TRBD1. The CDR3 contains 17 residues. J lost 5 bases, V lost 2 bases, and 15 bases had no gene match. From germline, CDR1 is DFQATT and CDR2 SNEGSKA (reference sequence). This CDR3 is CSARSPTQTGGFDEQYF. CDR3 in DNA: TGCAGTGCTAGAAGTCCAACTCAGACAGGGGGCTTCGACGAGCAGTACTTC.

This clonotype showed up just a few times. This chain joins TRBV5-1 and TRBJ2-1; D uncertain. Deletions cut 2 bases from V and 5 bases from J, with 14 bases between. Germline V lookup: CDR1 SGHRS, CDR2 YFSETQ. This CDR3 contains 15 residues. DNA for the CDR3: TGCGCCAGCAGCTTAATAGGAACAGCCAACAATGAGCAGTTCTTC. It yields the protein CASSLIGTANNEQFF.

V is TRBV12-3 or TRBV12-4 and J is TRBJ2-5, with TRBD2 as a possible D gene (5 bases). The CDR3 spans 14 residues. Trimming left V 4 bases short and J 5 bases short, with 14 bases between. The CDR3 bases are TGTGCCAGCAGTTCCCCCGGAGGCCTGGAGACCCAGTACTTC. This gives the protein CASSSPGGLETQYF.

V gene TRBV20-1 combines with J gene TRBJ2-5; D is tentatively TRBD1 or TRBD2 (5 bases each). Germline CDR1 and CDR2: DFQATT and SNEGSKA (reference sequence). The V end lost 5 bases, the J end lost 2 bases, and 12 bases lay between the germline ends. The CDR3 sequence is 13 residues long. CDR3 in DNA: TGCAGTGCTTGGGGGACGGGACAAGAGACCCAGTACTTC. This sequence encodes CSAWGTGQETQYF.

There are a few counts of this clonotype. CDR3 nucleotides: TGCAGTGCTTCACCCCTAGGGACCTACGAGCAGTACTTC. It yields the protein CSASPLGTYEQYF. The chain combines TRBV20-1 with TRBJ2-7, with D unclear. Trimming took 5 bases from V and 2 from J, leaving 13 bases between them. Germline values: CDR1 DFQATT, CDR2 SNEGSKA (reference sequence). There are 13 residues in the CDR3.

This clonotype was counted ten times or more. V usage is TRBV20-1 and J usage is TRBJ2-1; no firm D call. The CDR3 runs to 10 residues. V was pared by 7 bases and J by 3 bases, with 4 bases between. Germline-derived CDR1 and CDR2 are DFQATT and SNEGSKA (reference sequence). CDR3 residues: CSGVYNEQFF. The CDR3 coding sequence is TGCAGTGGGGTCTACAATGAGCAGTTCTTC.

The table lists this clonotype with a few counts. The CDR3: CASLRVENTEAFF. CDR3 coding DNA: TGTGCCAGTCTAAGGGTTGAGAACACTGAAGCTTTCTTT. The chain uses TRBV10-3 and TRBJ1-1; D unresolved. V shed 10 bases and J shed 1 base, with 13 bases lying between them. There are 13 residues in the CDR3. The germline gives CDR1 ENHRY, CDR2 SYGVKD.

The V call is TRBV6-1, the J call TRBJ1-2; 11 nucleotides line up with TRBD1. The CDR3 length is 16 residues. Germline CDR1 MNHNS, CDR2 SASEGT. With V trimmed by 8 bases and J by 5 bases, 13 bases remained unmatched. The CDR3, as DNA: TGTGCCAGCCTGGACAGGGGGCGCGGAAGTAGGTATGGCTACACCTTC. It encodes CASLDRGRGSRYGYTF.

This rearrangement joins TRBV2 to TRBJ2-7; D may be TRBD1 or TRBD2 (5 bases each). Deletions cut 7 bases from V and 0 bases from J, with 16 bases between. The CDR3 is made up of 15 amino acids. Per germline, CDR1 SNHLY and CDR2 FYNNEI. CDR3 protein: CASKFLAGSSYEQYF. In nucleotides, the CDR3 is TGTGCCAGCAAGTTTTTGGCAGGGAGCTCCTACGAGCAGTACTTC.

In its sample, this clonotype was seen many times. The chain combines TRBV20-1 with TRBJ2-3; D call uncertain. Trimming removed 0 bases from V and 2 bases from J, with 9 bases in between. The CDR3 is 14 residues long. Germline V lookup: CDR1 DFQATT, CDR2 SNEGSKA (reference sequence). The CDR3 region has the DNA TGCAGTGCTAGAGAAATAAGCTTCACAGATACGCAGTATTTT. Translated, it gives CSAREISFTDTQYF.

The rearrangement uses TRBV24-1 and TRBJ1-5, with D perhaps TRBD1 (5 bases). Germline CDR1 and CDR2: KGHDR and SFDVKD. V lost 6 bases and J 5 bases, leaving 13 bases between the germline ends. The CDR3 totals 14 residues. The CDR3 here is CATSFAGTDQPQHF. The CDR3 bases are TGTGCCACCAGTTTTGCAGGGACGGATCAGCCCCAGCATTTT.

This clonotype appeared many times. The rearrangement links TRBV4-1 to TRBJ2-2; tentatively, D is TRBD2 (6 bases). The CDR3 runs to 17 residues. Germline V gene data show CDR1 as MGHRA and CDR2 as YSYEKL. Trimming took 0 bases from V and 4 from J, leaving 15 bases between them. This chain's CDR3 is CASSQDWEALSTGELFF. The CDR3 coding sequence is TGCGCCAGCAGCCAAGATTGGGAGGCTCTGAGCACCGGGGAGCTGTTTTTT.

This clonotype was seen many times. The V and J genes are TRBV20-1 and TRBJ2-5; D remains ambiguous. Germline-derived CDR1 and CDR2 are DFQATT and SNEGSKA (reference sequence). Trimming removed 6 bases at V and 5 bases at J, with 16 bases between. This CDR3 is 13 amino acids long. As DNA, the CDR3 is TGCAGTGCCGAAGAGAGTCGCCCCGAGACCCAGTACTTC. Translation: CSAEESRPETQYF.

In regard to this clonotype: An end of the junction differs from the germline gene, which may be a read error. This chain links TRBV20-1 with TRBJ2-5, with TRBD2 matching over 7 bases. Per germline, CDR1 DFQATT and CDR2 SNEGSKA (reference sequence). The CDR3 contains 16 residues. The CDR3 coding sequence is TGCTGTGCTAGAGATTTCGACACTAGCGCTCAAGAGACCCAGTACTTC. Translated: CCARDFDTSAQETQYF.

This chain connects TRBV6-5 to TRBJ1-2; 8 bases line up with TRBD1. With V trimmed by 4 bases and J by 8 bases, 9 bases remained unmatched. The germline V gene has CDR1 MNHEY and CDR2 SVGAGI. This CDR3 has 14 residues. DNA for the CDR3: TGTGCCAGCAGTTTCCTAGGACAGGGCCGAGGCTACACCTTC. Amino acid sequence: CASSFLGQGRGYTF.

This clonotype was picked up many times. The chain couples TRBV10-3 to TRBJ2-2; 8 bases line up with TRBD2. Germline V gene sequence: CDR1 ENHRY, CDR2 SYGVKD. This CDR3 comprises 14 residues. J was trimmed by 8 bases and V by 2 bases; bases with no gene match: 4. The DNA for the CDR3 is TGTGCCATCAGTGAGGGACTAGCAGTAGGGGAGCTGTTTTTT. This translates into CAISEGLAVGELFF.

At least ten counts were recorded for this clonotype. The chain combines TRBV20-1 with TRBJ1-2; D may be TRBD1 (5 bases). Germline loops: CDR1 DFQATT, CDR2 SNEGSKA (reference sequence). V was clipped by 4 bases and J by 4 bases, with 10 bases between them. There are 12 residues in the CDR3. CDR3 nucleotide sequence: TGCAGTGCTAAACCAGGGCTCTATGGCTACACCTTC. Protein product: CSAKPGLYGYTF.